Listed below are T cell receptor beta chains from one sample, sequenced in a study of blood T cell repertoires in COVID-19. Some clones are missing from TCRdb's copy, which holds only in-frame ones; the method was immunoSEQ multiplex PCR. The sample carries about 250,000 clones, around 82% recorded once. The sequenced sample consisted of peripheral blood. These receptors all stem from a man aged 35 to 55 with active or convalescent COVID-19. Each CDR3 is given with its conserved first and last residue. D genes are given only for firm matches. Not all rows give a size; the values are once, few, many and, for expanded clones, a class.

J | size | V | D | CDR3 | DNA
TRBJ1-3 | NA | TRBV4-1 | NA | CASSQDHRQTASGNTIYF | TGCGCCAGCAGCCAAGATCATAGACAGACAGCCTCTGGAAACACCATATATTTT
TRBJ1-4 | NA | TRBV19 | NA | CASSISARQVSRGEKLFF | TGTGCCAGTAGTATCTCCGCAAGGCAGGTCTCAAGGGGTGAAAAACTGTTTTTT
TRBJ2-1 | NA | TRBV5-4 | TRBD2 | CASSLTSVRLSYNEQFF | TGTGCCAGCAGCCTAACTAGCGTAAGGTTGTCTTACAATGAGCAGTTCTTC
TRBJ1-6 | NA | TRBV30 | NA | CAWSTRNSPLHF | TGTGCCTGGAGTACCCGGAATTCACCCCTCCACTTT
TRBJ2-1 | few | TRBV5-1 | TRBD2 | CASSFTLADSYNEQFF | TGCGCCAGCAGCTTCACTCTAGCGGACTCCTACAATGAGCAGTTCTTC
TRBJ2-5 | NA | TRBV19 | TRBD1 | CASSIYAGTVQETQYF | TGTGCCAGTAGTATATATGCCGGGACAGTCCAAGAGACCCAGTACTTC
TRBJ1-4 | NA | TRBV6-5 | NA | CASSNRDNSGLFF | TGTGCCAGCAGTAACCGGGACAACTCTGGACTGTTTTTT
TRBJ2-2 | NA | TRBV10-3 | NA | CAINDGVGELFF | TGTGCCATCAACGATGGAGTCGGGGAGCTGTTTTTT
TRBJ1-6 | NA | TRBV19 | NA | CASMAQNNSPLHF | TGTGCCAGTATGGCACAGAATAATTCACCCCTCCACTTT
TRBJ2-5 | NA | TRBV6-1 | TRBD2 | CASSELAAQETQYF | TGTGCCAGCAGTGAACTAGCGGCCCAAGAGACCCAGTACTTC
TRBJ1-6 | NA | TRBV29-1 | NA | CSVEARRTSSYNSPLHF | TGCAGCGTTGAGGCCCGGCGGACTAGCTCCTATAATTCACCCCTCCACTTT
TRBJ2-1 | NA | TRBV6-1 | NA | CASSDYWARDRDEQFF | TGTGCCAGCAGTGACTACTGGGCTCGGGATAGAGATGAGCAGTTCTTC
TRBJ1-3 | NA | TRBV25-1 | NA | CAVHQQYSGNTIYF | TGTGCCGTCCACCAACAGTACTCTGGAAACACCATATATTTT
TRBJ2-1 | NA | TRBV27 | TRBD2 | CASSPGTTYYNEQFF | TGTGCCAGCAGTCCCGGGACTACCTACTACAATGAGCAGTTCTTC
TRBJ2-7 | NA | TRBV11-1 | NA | CASSSRAASYEQYF | TGTGCCAGCAGCTCCAGGGCAGCCTCCTACGAGCAGTACTTC
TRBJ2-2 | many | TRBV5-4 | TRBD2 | CASRSGLAGGNTGELFF | TGTGCCAGCAGGTCAGGACTAGCGGGGGGCAACACCGGGGAGCTGTTTTTT
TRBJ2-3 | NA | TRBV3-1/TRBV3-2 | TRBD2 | CASSGLAGSGSLTDTQYF | TGTGCCAGCAGCGGACTAGCGGGGAGCGGGTCCCTCACAGATACGCAGTATTTT
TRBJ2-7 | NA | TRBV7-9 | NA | CASSLGGVGRSYEQYF | TGTGCCAGCAGCCTAGGGGGAGTCGGGCGCTCCTACGAGCAGTACTTC
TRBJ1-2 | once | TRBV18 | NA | CASSPGTQAINYGYTF | TGTGCCAGCTCACCGGGCACTCAGGCCATTAACTATGGCTACACCTTC
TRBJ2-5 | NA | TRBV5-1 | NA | CASRSDPGQQETQYF | TGCGCCAGCAGGTCCGATCCGGGACAACAAGAGACCCAGTACTTC
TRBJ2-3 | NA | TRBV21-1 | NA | CASSRRERPRTDTQYF | TGTGCCAGCAGCAGGCGTGAGCGCCCCCGCACAGATACGCAGTATTTT
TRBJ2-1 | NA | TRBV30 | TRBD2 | CAWIPFAGGPNEQFF | TGTGCCTGGATCCCCTTTGCGGGGGGGCCCAATGAGCAGTTCTTC
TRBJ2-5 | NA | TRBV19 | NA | CASSTERETQYF | TGTGCCAGTAGTACGGAGCGGGAGACCCAGTACTTC
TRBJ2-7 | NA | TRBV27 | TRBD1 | CASSFLPGQGYEQYF | TGTGCCAGCAGTTTCTTACCGGGACAGGGGTACGAGCAGTACTTC
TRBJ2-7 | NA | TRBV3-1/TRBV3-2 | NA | CASSLRGYEQYF | TGTGCCAGCAGCCTAAGGGGCTACGAGCAGTACTTC
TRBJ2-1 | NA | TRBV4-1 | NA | CASSLGLGGQGSNEQFF | TGCGCCAGCAGCCTTGGGCTCGGTGGGCAGGGGAGCAATGAGCAGTTCTTC
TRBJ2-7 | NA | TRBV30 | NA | CAWTGDSYEQYF | TGTGCCTGGACGGGGGACTCCTACGAGCAGTACTTC
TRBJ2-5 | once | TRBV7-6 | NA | CASSLSGETQYF | TGTGCCAGCAGCTTATCTGGCGAGACCCAGTACTTC
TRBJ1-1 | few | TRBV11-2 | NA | CASSLTGANTEAFF | TGTGCCAGCAGCTTAACAGGAGCAAACACTGAAGCTTTCTTT
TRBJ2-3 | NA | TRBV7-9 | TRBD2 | CASSLGTSADTQYF | TGTGCCAGCAGCTTAGGGACTAGCGCAGATACGCAGTATTTT
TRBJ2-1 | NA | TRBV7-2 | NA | CASVPSLTRTYNEQFF | TGTGCCAGCGTCCCGTCACTAACTCGCACCTACAATGAGCAGTTCTTC
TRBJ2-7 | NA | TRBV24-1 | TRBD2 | CATSDFPAGGPAGEQYF | TGTGCCACCAGTGATTTTCCAGCGGGAGGGCCGGCGGGGGAGCAGTACTTC